A single sample is the source of the 8 T cell receptor beta chains below, sequenced in a study of control samples from healthy donors and cancer patients (TCRdb year 2020). The library was built by means of the immunoSEQ multiplex PCR assay. The source is immuneACCESS, and TCRdb retained only in-frame sequences with V and J called. Part of the clones is not carried over; for the studies checked, unresolved V genes explain less than half of this, and the remainder is unexplained. In all, the sample holds about 78,000 clones, and less than 90% of those were seen once. Of the sample, less than 9% falls within the top ten clones. Specimen: blood. The origin of the receptors is a woman aged 55-69 years in good health.

This chain joins TRBV6-5 and TRBJ1-1; 8 bases map to TRBD1. Germline CDR1 is MNHEY and CDR2 is SVGAGI. V shed 6 bases and J 4 bases; nucleotides not matched to a gene: 4. This CDR3 comprises 13 residues. CDR3 in DNA: TGTGCCAGCAGACGGACAGGGCCCACTGAAGCTTTCTTT. Protein sequence: CASRRTGPTEAFF.

V usage is TRBV19 and J usage is TRBJ2-3; 10 bases line up with TRBD2. Losses at the gene ends were 0 bases for V and 6 bases for J; bases not matched to a gene: 12. Germline CDR1 LNHDA, CDR2 SQIVND (reference sequence). The CDR3 covers 18 residues. CDR3 sequence (DNA): TGTGCCAGTAGTATAGATCTGGAGCGGGGGGGCGGGTTGGATACGCAGTATTTT. Encoded protein: CASSIDLERGGGLDTQYF.

The chain uses TRBV18 and TRBJ2-5, with D hard to call. The CDR3 totals 12 residues. Germline CDR1 is KGHSH and CDR2 is LQKENI. V shed 2 bases and J shed 4 bases, with 5 bases lying between them. The CDR3 nucleotides are TGTGCCAGCTCACCAAAATCAGAGACCCAGTACTTC. It is translated as CASSPKSETQYF.

The chain combines TRBV5-1 with TRBJ2-1; TRBD2 matches 12 bases. CDR1 is SGHRS, CDR2 YFSETQ, per germline. The V segment lost 4 bases and the J segment 8 bases; nucleotides outside the gene matches: 7. This CDR3 has 15 residues. The CDR3: CASSLAGGYIDEQFF. The DNA for the CDR3 is TGCGCCAGCAGCCTAGCGGGAGGGTATATTGATGAGCAGTTCTTC.

V and J are TRBV19 and TRBJ2-3; TRBD2 agrees at 14 bases. The CDR3 extends over 17 amino acids. CDR1 is LNHDA and CDR2 is SQIVND in the germline V gene (reference sequence). The ends lost 5 bases at V and 9 bases at J; junction bases unmatched: 13. The CDR3 DNA reads TGTGCCAGTAGTCCACGCCAGACTAGCGGGGGGGCAGGGACGCAGTATTTT. Translated: CASSPRQTSGGAGTQYF. The variable domain in full, with the rest retrieved from reference TRBV19 and TRBJ2-3, is DGGITQSPKYLFRKEGQNVTLSCEQNLNHDAMYWYRQDPGQGLRLIYYSQIVNDFQKGDIAEGYSVSREKKESFPLTVTSAQKNPTAFYLCASSPRQTSGGAGTQYFGPGTRLTVL.

The chain uses TRBV2 and TRBJ2-5; 16 nucleotides line up with TRBD2. Trimming at V came to 6 bases and at J to 5 bases, leaving 12 bases not matched to a gene. The CDR3 runs 18 residues. Looked up from germline, CDR1 is SNHLY and CDR2 is FYNNEI. The chain's CDR3 is CASSTPGLAGGLEETQYF. As DNA, the CDR3 is TGTGCCAGCAGCACACCGGGACTAGCGGGGGGGCTAGAGGAGACCCAGTACTTC. Using reference TRBV2 and TRBJ2-5 for the parts outside the CDR3, the full variable domain is EPEVTQTPSHQVTQMGQEVILRCVPISNHLYFYWYRQILGQKVEFLVSFYNNEISEKSEIFDDQFSVERPDGSNFTLKIRSTKLEDSAMYFCASSTPGLAGGLEETQYFGPGTRLLVL.

The V gene is TRBV19, the J gene TRBJ1-1; no clear D gene. This CDR3 contains 13 residues. V gave up 6 bases and J gave up 0 bases, with 8 bases separating them. The germline CDR1 and CDR2 sequences are LNHDA and SQIVND (reference sequence). The chain's CDR3 is CASSRNMNTEAFF. The CDR3 bases are TGTGCCAGTAGCCGGAACATGAACACTGAAGCTTTCTTT. The whole variable domain, filled in from reference TRBV19 and TRBJ1-1, reads DGGITQSPKYLFRKEGQNVTLSCEQNLNHDAMYWYRQDPGQGLRLIYYSQIVNDFQKGDIAEGYSVSREKKESFPLTVTSAQKNPTAFYLCASSRNMNTEAFFGQGTRLTVV.

The chain carries TRBV28 and TRBJ2-3; D unresolved. CDR3 length: 12 residues. The germline V gene has CDR1 MDHEN and CDR2 SYDVKM. V lost 10 bases, J lost 0 bases, and 8 bases lay in between. The CDR3 DNA is TGTGCCACCCATCCCAGCACAGATACGCAGTATTTT. Amino acid sequence: CATHPSTDTQYF.